This T cell receptor beta chain is drawn from a study of identical twins (dated by TCRdb to about 2016). A note on the overall study: The study deep-sequenced TCR alpha and beta repertoires from monozygotic twins, unrelated adults of various ages and cord blood to test whether fetal clonotypes persist. Replicate twin experiments were performed at different times using different library preparation protocols to rule out contamination.

V is clipped by 6 bases and J by 8 bases, and the sequence between their germline boundaries is 24 bases long. The CDR3 runs 16 amino acids, cysteine and phenylalanine included. The entry retains the CDR3 DNA only, 48 bases that are in frame from base 1. CDR1 and CDR2, looked up from the germline V gene, are MDHEN and SYDVKM. The full study reports these points: Compared with coincidental sharing between unrelated individuals, out-of-frame TCR alpha sequences shared between twins showed an excess of sequences with low generation probability. Abundant cord blood beta clonotypes had fewer insertions, young adult naive repertoires showed a similar but weaker trend, and memory repertoires showed no such trend. Invariant T cells such as MAIT and iNKT could partly confound zero-insertion analyses, although diverse VJ usage argued against such confounding for most clonotypes. In beta out-of-frame sequences, excess twin sharing was weaker, because having fewer shared sequences lowered the signal-to-noise ratio. Recombination models systematically underestimated out-of-frame TCR alpha sharing in monozygotic twins but agreed with sharing between unrelated individuals. Conclusions relied on cross-sectional statistical analysis, since the same donors could not be followed over many years.

This clonotype occurred a few times. Its antigen is currently not known. The record has no base qualities; no much larger clone is one base away. The library was produced with 5' RACE. The sequencer was an Illumina HiSeq 2000. A universal primer binding site was introduced by template switching, and a unique molecular identifier was present in the final cDNA, enabling accurate counting of TCR cDNA molecules. First-strand cDNA for TCR alpha and beta chains was synthesized from specific primers in the conserved constant-segment region. Each cDNA library was double barcoded, with a SMART-Mk sample barcode plus Illumina barcodes, to control for contamination. TruSeq adapter sequences, together with Illumina sample barcodes, were added in two successive PCR steps. The TCR alpha and beta cDNA libraries were sequenced on the Illumina HiSeq platform using custom primers. As for the original processing: MiGEC processed the raw reads to extract unique molecular identifiers, while MiXCR was used to determine the CDR3 positions. For each individual, recombination models were inferred using an EM algorithm with the repgenHMM and IGoR tools. The tcR package in R was used for shared clonotype analysis, with sharing normalized by the product of cloneset sizes. To study raw recombination free of thymic and clonal selection effects, out-of-frame nonproductive sequences were analyzed. Through fastp at Q25 and MiXCR, TCRdb rebuilt clones from the public reads, retaining in-frame beta chains. Identical CDR3 protein sequences are pooled into one entry, listed with their most common genes and DNA. TCRdb, not the original authors, processed these V and J calls. Present in this sample are around 530,000 distinct CDR3 sequences, approximately 14% of which were seen just once. The top ten clonotypes cover 0.44% of the sample.

Every donor was a healthy Caucasian. The twin cohort comprised three pairs of female monozygotic twins, all aged about 18 to 30 years. Positive isolation kits from Invitrogen were used to isolate the CD4+ and CD8+ T cell populations. The same sample was also studied in work on yellow fever vaccine responses in identical twins. The second source states: According to the authors, the vaccine-induced T cell response in identical twins seemed to be partly convergent and partly specific to each individual. In the study, vaccine-responding T cell clones were precisely tracked in identical twins.

The source material was CD4+ T cells sorted from blood. The TCR sequence derives from a woman younger than 30 in good health. The rearranged segments are TRBV28 and TRBJ2-3; the D segment cannot be called with confidence. The DNA sequence reads TGTGCCAGCAGGCCTATGGGGTCCGATTCTTTTATTACGCAGTATTTT. Translated, this gives CASRPMGSDSFITQYF.